This TCR beta chain was retrieved from a study of regulatory T cells in long-lasting Graves disease. Notes on the study in general: Comparison showed that persistent patients shared more public clonotypes (under 3,000) than new patients (966).

This clonotype has at least ten counts. Its antigen is not known. Arm-PCR of CDR3 regions and iRepertoire HTBI primers were the basis on which TCR beta libraries were built. TCRdb re-called the multiplex PCR reads with MiXCR, one entry per CDR3 protein. The table lists some 340,000 distinct CDR3 sequences, roughly 25% of them singletons. Indicated time point: persistent/refractory GD, antithyroid drugs over 5 years with positive TRAb. Preparation of the TCR library used RNA extracted from PBMCs. V was trimmed by 5 bases and J by 1 base, leaving 11 bases between them. Germline CDR1 and CDR2: DFQATT and SNEGSKA (reference sequence). The CDR3 is 13 amino acids.

The sequencing here drew on peripheral blood mononuclear cells (PBMCs), taken when the disease was refractory, from a patient treated with antithyroid drugs. The chain couples TRBV20-1 to TRBJ1-1; D gene unclear. The sequence derives from a woman aged 40-49 years with Graves disease. CDR3 nucleotide sequence: TGCAGTGCTCAACGGTATACGAACACTGAAGCTTTCTTT. It encodes CSAQRYTNTEAFF.